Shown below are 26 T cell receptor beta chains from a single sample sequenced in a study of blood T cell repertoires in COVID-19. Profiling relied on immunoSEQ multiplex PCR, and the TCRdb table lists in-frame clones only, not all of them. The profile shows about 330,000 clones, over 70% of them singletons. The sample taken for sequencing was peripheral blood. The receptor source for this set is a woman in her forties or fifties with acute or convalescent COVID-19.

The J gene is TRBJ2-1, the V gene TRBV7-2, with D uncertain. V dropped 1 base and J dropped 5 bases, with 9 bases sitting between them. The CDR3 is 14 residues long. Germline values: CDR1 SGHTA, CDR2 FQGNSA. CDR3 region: CASSLVSRNNEQFF. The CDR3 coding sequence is TGTGCCAGCAGCTTAGTGTCCAGAAACAATGAGCAGTTCTTC.

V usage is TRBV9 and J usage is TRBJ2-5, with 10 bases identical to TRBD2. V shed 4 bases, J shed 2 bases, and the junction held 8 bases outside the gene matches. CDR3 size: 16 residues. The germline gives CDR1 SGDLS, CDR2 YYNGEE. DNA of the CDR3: TGTGCCAGCAGCATCTCGATAGCGGGGGGTCAAGAGACCCAGTACTTC. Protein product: CASSISIAGGQETQYF.

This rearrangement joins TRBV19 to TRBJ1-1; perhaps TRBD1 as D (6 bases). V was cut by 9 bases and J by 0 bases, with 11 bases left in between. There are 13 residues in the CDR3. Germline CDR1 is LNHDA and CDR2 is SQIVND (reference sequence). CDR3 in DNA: TGTGCCAGCGGACAGAATATGAACACTGAAGCTTTCTTT. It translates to CASGQNMNTEAFF.

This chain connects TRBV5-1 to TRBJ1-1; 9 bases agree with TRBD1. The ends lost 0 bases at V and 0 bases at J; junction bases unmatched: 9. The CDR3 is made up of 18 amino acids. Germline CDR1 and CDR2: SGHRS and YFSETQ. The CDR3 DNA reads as TGCGCCAGCAGCTTGGCTGGGACAGGGATTTCTATGAACACTGAAGCTTTCTTT. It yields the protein CASSLAGTGISMNTEAFF.

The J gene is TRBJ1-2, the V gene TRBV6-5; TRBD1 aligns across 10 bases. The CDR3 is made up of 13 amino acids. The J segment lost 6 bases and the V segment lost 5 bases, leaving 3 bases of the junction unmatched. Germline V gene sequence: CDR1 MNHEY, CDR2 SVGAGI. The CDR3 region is CASSNGQGDGYTF. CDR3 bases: TGTGCCAGCAGTAACGGACAGGGGGATGGCTACACCTTC.

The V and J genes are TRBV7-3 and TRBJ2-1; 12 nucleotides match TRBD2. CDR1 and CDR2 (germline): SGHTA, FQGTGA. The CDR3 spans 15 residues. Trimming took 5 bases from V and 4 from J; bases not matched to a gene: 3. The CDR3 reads CASSDGTSGYNEQFF. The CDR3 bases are TGTGCCAGCAGCGACGGGACTAGCGGGTACAATGAGCAGTTCTTC. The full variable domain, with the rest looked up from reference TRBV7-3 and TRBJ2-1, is GAGVSQTPSNKVTEKGKYVELRCDPISGHTALYWYRQSLGQGPEFLIYFQGTGAADDSGLPNDRFFAVRPEGSVSTLKIQRTERGDSAVYLCASSDGTSGYNEQFFGPGTRLTVL.

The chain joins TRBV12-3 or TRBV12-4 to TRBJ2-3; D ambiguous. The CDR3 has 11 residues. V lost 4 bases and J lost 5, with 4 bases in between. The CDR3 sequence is CASSSVDTQYF. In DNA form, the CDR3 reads TGTGCCAGCAGTTCCGTAGATACGCAGTATTTT.

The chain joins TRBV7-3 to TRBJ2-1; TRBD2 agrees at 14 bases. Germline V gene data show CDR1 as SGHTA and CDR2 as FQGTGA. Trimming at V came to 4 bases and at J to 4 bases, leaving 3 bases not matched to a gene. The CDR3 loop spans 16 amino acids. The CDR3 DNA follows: TGTGCCAGCAGCTCCCGACTAGCGGGAGGGTACAATGAGCAGTTCTTC. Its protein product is CASSSRLAGGYNEQFF.

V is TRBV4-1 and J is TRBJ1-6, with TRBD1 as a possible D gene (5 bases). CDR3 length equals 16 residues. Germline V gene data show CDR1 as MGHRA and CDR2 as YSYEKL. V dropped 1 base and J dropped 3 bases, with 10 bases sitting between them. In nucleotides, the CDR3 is TGCGCCAGCAGCCAAGGCCAGGGTGGCTATAATTCACCCCTCCACTTT. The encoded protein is CASSQGQGGYNSPLHF.

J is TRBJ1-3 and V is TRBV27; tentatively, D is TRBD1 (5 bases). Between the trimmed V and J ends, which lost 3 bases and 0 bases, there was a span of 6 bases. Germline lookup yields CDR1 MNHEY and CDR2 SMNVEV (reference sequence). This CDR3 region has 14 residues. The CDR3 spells CASSFDSSGNTIYF. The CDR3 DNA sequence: TGTGCCAGCAGTTTCGACAGCTCTGGAAACACCATATATTTT.

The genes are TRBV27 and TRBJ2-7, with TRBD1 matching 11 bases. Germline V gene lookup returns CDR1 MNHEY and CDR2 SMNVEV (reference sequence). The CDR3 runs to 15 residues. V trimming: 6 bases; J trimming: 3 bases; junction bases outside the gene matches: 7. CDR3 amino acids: CASRKAGTGGYEQYF. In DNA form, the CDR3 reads TGTGCCAGCAGAAAAGCCGGGACAGGGGGCTACGAGCAGTACTTC.

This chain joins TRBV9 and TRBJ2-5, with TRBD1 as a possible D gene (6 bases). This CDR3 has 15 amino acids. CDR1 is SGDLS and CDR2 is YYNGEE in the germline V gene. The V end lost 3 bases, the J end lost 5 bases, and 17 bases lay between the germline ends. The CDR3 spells CASSANSGVDETQYF. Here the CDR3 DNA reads TGTGCCAGCAGCGCGAACTCAGGGGTAGATGAGACCCAGTACTTC.

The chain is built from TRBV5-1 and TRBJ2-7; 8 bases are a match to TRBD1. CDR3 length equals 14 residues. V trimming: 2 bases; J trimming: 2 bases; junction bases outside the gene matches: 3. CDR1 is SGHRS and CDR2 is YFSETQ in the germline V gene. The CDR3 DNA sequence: TGCGCCAGCAGCTTAGGGACAGGCCCCTACGAGCAGTACTTC. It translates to CASSLGTGPYEQYF.

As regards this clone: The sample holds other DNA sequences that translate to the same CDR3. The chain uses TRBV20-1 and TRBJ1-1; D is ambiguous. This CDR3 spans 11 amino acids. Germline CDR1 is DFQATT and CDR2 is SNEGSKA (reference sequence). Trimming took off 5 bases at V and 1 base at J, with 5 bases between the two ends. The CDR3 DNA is TGCAGTGCTTCTCCGAACACTGAAGCTTTCTTT. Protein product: CSASPNTEAFF.

The CDR3 loop is CATTRGTSEPQYF. The DNA of the CDR3 is TGTGCCACCACTCGGGGGACCTCAGAGCCGCAGTATTTT. This sequence joins TRBV9 and TRBJ2-3; the D gene is possibly TRBD2 (6 bases). Germline CDR1 is SGDLS and CDR2 is YYNGEE. The CDR3 sequence is 13 residues long. V was pared by 9 bases and J by 10 bases, with 21 bases between.

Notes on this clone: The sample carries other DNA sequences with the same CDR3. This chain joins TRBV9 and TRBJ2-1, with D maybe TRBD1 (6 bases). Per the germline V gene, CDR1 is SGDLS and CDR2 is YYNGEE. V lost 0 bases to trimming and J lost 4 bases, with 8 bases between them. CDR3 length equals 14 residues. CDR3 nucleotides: TGTGCCAGCAGCGTAGGTACAGGGTACAATGAGCAGTTCTTC. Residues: CASSVGTGYNEQFF.

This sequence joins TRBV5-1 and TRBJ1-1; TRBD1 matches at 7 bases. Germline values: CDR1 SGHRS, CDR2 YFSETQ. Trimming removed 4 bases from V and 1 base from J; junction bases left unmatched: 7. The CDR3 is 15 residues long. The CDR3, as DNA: TGCGCCAGCAGCCGATCCGGGACAGAGAACACTGAAGCTTTCTTT. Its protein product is CASSRSGTENTEAFF.

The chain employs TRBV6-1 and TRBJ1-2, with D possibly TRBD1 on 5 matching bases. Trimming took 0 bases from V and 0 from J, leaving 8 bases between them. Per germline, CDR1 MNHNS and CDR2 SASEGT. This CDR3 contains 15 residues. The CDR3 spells CASSEATGPNYGYTF. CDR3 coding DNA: TGTGCCAGCAGTGAAGCAACAGGACCTAACTATGGCTACACCTTC.

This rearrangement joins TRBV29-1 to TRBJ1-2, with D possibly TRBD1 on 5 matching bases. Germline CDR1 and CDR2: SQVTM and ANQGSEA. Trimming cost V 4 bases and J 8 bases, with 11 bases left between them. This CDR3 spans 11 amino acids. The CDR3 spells CSVVGGEGYTF. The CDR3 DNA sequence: TGCAGCGTTGTCGGAGGGGAAGGCTACACCTTC.

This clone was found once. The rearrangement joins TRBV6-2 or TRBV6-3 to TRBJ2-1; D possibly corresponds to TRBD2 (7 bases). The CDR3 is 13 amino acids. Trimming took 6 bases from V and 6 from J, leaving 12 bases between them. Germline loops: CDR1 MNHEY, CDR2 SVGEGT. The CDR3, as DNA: TGTGCCAGCAGCGGCCGGGGGGCCAATGAGCAGTTCTTC. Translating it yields CASSGRGANEQFF.

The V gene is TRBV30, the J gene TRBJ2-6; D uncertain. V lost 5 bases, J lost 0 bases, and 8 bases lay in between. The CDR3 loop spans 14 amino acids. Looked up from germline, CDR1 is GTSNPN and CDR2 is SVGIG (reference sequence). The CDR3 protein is CAWDSYSGANVLTF. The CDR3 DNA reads TGTGCCTGGGACTCCTACTCTGGGGCCAACGTCCTGACTTTC.

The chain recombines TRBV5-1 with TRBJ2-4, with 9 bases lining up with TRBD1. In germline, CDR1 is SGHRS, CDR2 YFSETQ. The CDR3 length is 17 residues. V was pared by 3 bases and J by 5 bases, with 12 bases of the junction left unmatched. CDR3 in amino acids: CASSSLTRGQGENIQYF. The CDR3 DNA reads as TGCGCCAGCAGCTCGCTGACGCGGGGACAGGGAGAAAACATTCAGTACTTC.

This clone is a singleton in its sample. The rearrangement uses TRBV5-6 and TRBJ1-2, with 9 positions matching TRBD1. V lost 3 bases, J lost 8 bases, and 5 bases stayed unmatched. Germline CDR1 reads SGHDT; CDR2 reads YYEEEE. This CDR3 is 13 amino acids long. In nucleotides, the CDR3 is TGTGCCAGCAGCTGGCGGACAGGGGAGGGCTACACCTTC. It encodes CASSWRTGEGYTF.

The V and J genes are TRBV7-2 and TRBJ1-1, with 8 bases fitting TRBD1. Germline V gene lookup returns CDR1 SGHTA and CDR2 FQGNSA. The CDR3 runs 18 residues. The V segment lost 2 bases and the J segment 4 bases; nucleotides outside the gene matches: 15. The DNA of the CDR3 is TGTGCCAGCAGCTTAACTACCAAACCCTCCGGGACAGGCACTGAAGCTTTCTTT. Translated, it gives CASSLTTKPSGTGTEAFF.

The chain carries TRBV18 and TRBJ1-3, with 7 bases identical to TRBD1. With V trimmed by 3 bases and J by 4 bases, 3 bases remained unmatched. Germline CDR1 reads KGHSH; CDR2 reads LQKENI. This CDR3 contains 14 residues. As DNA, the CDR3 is TGTGCCAGCTCACCGATGGGACAGGGAAACACCATATATTTT. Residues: CASSPMGQGNTIYF.

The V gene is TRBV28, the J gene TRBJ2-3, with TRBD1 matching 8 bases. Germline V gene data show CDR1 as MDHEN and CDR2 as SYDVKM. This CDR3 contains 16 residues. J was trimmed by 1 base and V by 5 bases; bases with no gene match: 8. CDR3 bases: TGTGCCAGCAGTACACCGACAGGGGCGGGCACAGATACGCAGTATTTT. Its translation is CASSTPTGAGTDTQYF.